This entry lists 14 T cell receptor beta chains sequenced from one sample in a study of long-term antiretroviral therapy in people with HIV. They ran version v3.0 of the immunoSEQ assay at survey level. The table came from immunoSEQ multiplex PCR; TCRdb's copy has only in-frame clones and leaves some out. Of about 17,000 clones in the sample, about four fifths were seen once. The sequencing used unsorted PBMCs, collected at the start of antiretroviral therapy. All receptors derive from a man aged 25 to 45 with HIV.

CDR3 sequence reads: CASSYSKRQGRYEQYF. DNA for the CDR3: TGTGCCAGCAGTTACTCTAAGCGACAGGGTCGCTACGAGCAGTACTTC. The rearrangement joins TRBV6-5 to TRBJ2-7; 7 bases are a match to TRBD1. Germline CDR1 and CDR2: MNHEY and SVGAGI. There are 16 residues in the CDR3. V trimming: 0 bases; J trimming: 3 bases; junction bases outside the gene matches: 8.

The chain uses TRBV9 and TRBJ2-1; 7 positions match TRBD2. The junction had 9 bases not matched to a gene; V was cut back by 3 bases and J by 6 bases. In germline, CDR1 is SGDLS, CDR2 YYNGEE. This CDR3 has 15 residues. The CDR3 loop is CASSGVGGRLNEQFF. CDR3 nucleotides: TGTGCCAGCAGCGGGGTGGGAGGGCGACTCAATGAGCAGTTCTTC.

J is TRBJ1-2 and V is TRBV7-2; D possibly corresponds to TRBD1 (6 bases). The V gene lost 2 bases and the J gene lost 6 bases, with 10 bases spanning the gap. The CDR3 consists of 13 residues. The germline V gene encodes CDR1 SGHTA and CDR2 FQGNSA. CDR3 sequence: CASSLTGRDGYTF. In DNA form, the CDR3 reads TGTGCCAGCAGCTTAACAGGGAGGGATGGCTACACCTTC.

The J gene is TRBJ2-2, the V gene TRBV5-1; weak D call: TRBD2 (6 bases). The CDR3 runs to 16 residues. Trimming removed 1 base from V and 1 base from J, with 11 bases in between. CDR1 and CDR2 from the germline V gene are SGHRS and YFSETQ. CDR3 DNA sequence: TGCGCCAGCAGCTTGCCGGGAGCTGGGAACACCGGGGAGCTGTTTTTT. Its translation is CASSLPGAGNTGELFF.

The rearrangement uses TRBV4-3 and TRBJ2-5; TRBD1 matches 10 bases. With 6 bases clipped from V and 4 bases from J, the junction kept 17 bases outside the gene matches. Germline assignment: CDR1 LGHNA and CDR2 YSLEER. This CDR3 has 18 residues. The CDR3 reads CASRPPVGTGAISETQYF. The CDR3 coding sequence is TGCGCCAGCAGGCCACCCGTCGGGACAGGGGCAATTTCAGAGACCCAGTACTTC.

This clone is classed as medium-sized. The chain joins TRBV4-1 to TRBJ1-1; D is perhaps TRBD1 (6 bases). The ends were cut back, 2 bases at V and 1 base at J, with 11 bases in the middle. Per germline, CDR1 MGHRA and CDR2 YSYEKL. The CDR3 covers 15 residues. The CDR3 is CASSQYETGNTEAFF. The CDR3 DNA sequence: TGCGCCAGCAGCCAATATGAGACAGGGAACACTGAAGCTTTCTTT.

This clone appeared a few times. CDR3 region: CASSQDGGTANYGYTF. CDR3 DNA sequence: TGTGCCAGCAGCCAAGATGGCGGCACCGCTAACTATGGCTACACCTTC. This chain connects TRBV4-2 to TRBJ1-2; D call uncertain. The V and J ends lost 0 bases and 0 bases respectively, with 11 bases between them. The length of the CDR3 is 16 residues. Germline CDR1 LGHNA, CDR2 YNFKEQ.

The V and J genes are TRBV13 and TRBJ2-3; maybe TRBD1 (6 bases). With 6 bases removed from V and 3 bases from J, the gap between germline ends came to 19 bases. The V gene's germline CDR1 is PRHDT and CDR2 FYEKMQ (reference sequence). This CDR3 contains 16 residues. In DNA form, the CDR3 reads TGTGCCAGCAGTCCCCGTGGACAGCTTGGTACAGATACGCAGTATTTT. It translates to CASSPRGQLGTDTQYF.

A word on this clone: This same CDR3 is encoded by further DNA sequences in the sample. CDR3 in amino acids: CASRDSYNEQFF. The CDR3 bases are TGTGCCTCCCGGGACAGTTACAATGAGCAGTTCTTC. J is TRBJ2-1 and V is TRBV10-3; 7 bases align to TRBD1. Germline V CDR1 and CDR2: ENHRY, SYGVKD. The CDR3 is 12 amino acids. V lost 11 bases and J lost 4; bases outside the gene matches: 5.

This clone was picked up one time. J is TRBJ1-2 and V is TRBV7-2; 9 bases fit TRBD1. Germline V gives CDR1 SGHTA, CDR2 FQGNSA. Germline trimming cut 4 bases from V and 6 bases from J; bases unmatched to any gene: 6. The length of the CDR3 is 14 residues. Here the CDR3 reads CASSYAGQGDGYTF. The CDR3 DNA sequence: TGTGCCAGCAGCTACGCGGGACAGGGTGATGGCTACACCTTC.

In its sample, this clone was seen once. This rearrangement joins TRBV9 to TRBJ2-5; D is unclear. Germline V lookup: CDR1 SGDLS, CDR2 YYNGEE. CDR3 length: 14 residues. The V end was cut by 0 bases, the J end by 1 base, with 7 bases between. The CDR3 nucleotides read TGTGCCAGCAGCGTAGCCCCAGCCCAAGAGACCCAGTACTTC. Residues: CASSVAPAQETQYF.

The V call is TRBV14, the J call TRBJ2-5; D is undetermined. CDR3 length equals 13 residues. The ends were cut back, 4 bases at V and 0 bases at J, with 6 bases in the middle. Germline CDR1 is SGHDN and CDR2 is FVKESK. The CDR3 DNA follows: TGTGCCAGCAGCCCGCGGTACCAAGAGACCCAGTACTTC. Translated: CASSPRYQETQYF.

This sequence joins TRBV7-2 and TRBJ1-5, with a possible D match to TRBD1 (5 bases). Germline loops: CDR1 SGHTA, CDR2 FQGNSA. Trimming removed 4 bases from V and 2 bases from J, with 9 bases in between. This CDR3 is 14 amino acids long. CDR3 protein: CASSSLGGNQPQHF. As DNA, the CDR3 is TGTGCCAGCAGCTCATTGGGGGGCAATCAGCCCCAGCATTTT.

The rearrangement joins TRBV5-1 to TRBJ2-7; 11 nucleotides match TRBD2. This CDR3 has 19 amino acids. Germline V gives CDR1 SGHRS, CDR2 YFSETQ. The V segment lost 3 bases and the J segment 7 bases; nucleotides outside the gene matches: 21. CDR3 protein: CASSSRAVVPSGGPGEQYF. The CDR3 bases are TGCGCCAGCAGCTCGAGGGCCGTTGTGCCTAGCGGGGGGCCTGGGGAGCAGTACTTC.